Listed below are T cell receptor beta chains from one sample, sequenced in a study of blood T cell repertoires in COVID-19. Libraries were prepared by immunoSEQ multiplex PCR; TCRdb keeps only in-frame clonotypes and omits some of them. Among roughly 260,000 clones listed, around nine tenths were seen once. Input material: peripheral blood. Receptor source: a man in his forties or fifties who had recovered from COVID-19. The CDR3 runs from the conserved cysteine through the conserved F or W. D genes are given only for firm matches. Not all rows give a size; the values are once, few, many and, for expanded clones, a class.

clone_size j_call v_call d_call cdr3_aa cdr3_nt
. TRBJ2-5 TRBV18 . CASSNFRGETQYF TGTGCCAGCTCCAACTTCAGGGGAGAGACCCAGTACTTC
. TRBJ2-6 TRBV19 TRBD1 CASSIQGRGRSGANVLTF TGTGCCAGTAGTATTCAGGGCAGGGGGCGGTCTGGGGCCAACGTCCTGACTTTC
. TRBJ2-7 TRBV10-1 . CASSEGTGVGEQYF TGCGCCAGCAGTGAGGGTACGGGTGTGGGCGAGCAGTACTTC
. TRBJ1-2 TRBV6-5 . CASKASGILYGYTF TGTGCCAGCAAGGCGTCCGGGATCCTCTATGGCTACACCTTC
. TRBJ2-2 TRBV23-1 . CASSPGLSPAGELFF TGCGCCAGCAGTCCTGGTCTTTCCCCAGCCGGGGAGCTGTTTTTT
. TRBJ1-1 TRBV20-1 . CSASYGGPMNTEAFF TGCAGTGCTAGTTATGGGGGCCCAATGAACACTGAAGCTTTCTTT
few TRBJ1-3 TRBV28 TRBD1 CASSSTGIKNTIYF TGTGCCAGCAGTTCGACAGGGATCAAAAACACCATATATTTT
once TRBJ1-5 TRBV27 TRBD1 CASPKTGDYSNQPQHF TGTGCCAGCCCTAAAACAGGGGATTATAGCAATCAGCCCCAGCATTTT
. TRBJ1-1 TRBV9 . CASSVGDIMNTEAFF TGTGCCAGCAGCGTGGGGGACATCATGAACACTGAAGCTTTCTTT
. TRBJ2-2 TRBV4-2 . CASSQDPRTVFANTGELFF TGTGCCAGCAGCCAAGATCCCCGGACAGTATTCGCGAACACCGGGGAGCTGTTTTTT
. TRBJ2-7 TRBV21-1 . CASSSRTESYEQYF TGTGCCAGCAGCTCCAGGACTGAGTCCTACGAGCAGTACTTC
. TRBJ2-7 TRBV19 TRBD1 CASMGTGAHEQYF TGTGCCAGTATGGGGACAGGGGCACACGAGCAGTACTTC
. TRBJ1-2 TRBV19 . CASSMWPGGYTF TGTGCCAGTAGTATGTGGCCGGGGGGCTACACCTTC
. TRBJ2-2 TRBV4-3 . CASSQGPGGGELFF TGCGCCAGCAGCCAAGGCCCCGGGGGCGGGGAGCTGTTTTTT
. TRBJ2-1 TRBV28 TRBD2 CASRTGLTSSYNEQFF TGTGCCAGCAGAACGGGACTAACAAGCTCCTACAATGAGCAGTTCTTC
few TRBJ2-7 TRBV2 TRBD1 CASSVGTGAYEQYF TGTGCCAGCAGTGTTGGGACAGGGGCATACGAGCAGTACTTC
few TRBJ2-5 TRBV25-1 TRBD1 CASKRTGGVETQYF TGTGCCAGCAAAAGGACAGGGGGCGTCGAGACCCAGTACTTC
. TRBJ2-2 TRBV7-9 TRBD1 CASSHRGTVGSGELFF TGTGCCAGCAGCCACCGTGGGACAGTCGGGTCCGGGGAGCTGTTTTTT
. TRBJ2-7 TRBV13 TRBD1 CASSSGQGAREQYF TGTGCCAGCAGCTCTGGACAGGGGGCGCGGGAGCAGTACTTC
. TRBJ1-5 TRBV7-8 TRBD1 CASSAETGGLRNQPQHF TGTGCCAGCAGCGCCGAGACAGGGGGATTGCGGAATCAGCCCCAGCATTTT
. TRBJ2-7 TRBV7-9 . CASSLAPGTSSYEQYF TGTGCCAGCAGCTTAGCGCCCGGGACTTCCAGCTACGAGCAGTACTTC
. TRBJ2-2 TRBV6-1 TRBD2 CASSEGLAGAGELFF TGTGCCAGCAGTGAGGGACTAGCGGGGGCCGGGGAGCTGTTTTTT
. TRBJ2-5 TRBV20-1 TRBD1 CSARQGTGHYF TGCAGTGCTCGACAGGGGACAGGGCATTACTTC
few TRBJ2-1 TRBV5-3 TRBD1 CARSTTSGTGDLFDEQFF TGTGCCAGAAGCACTACGTCCGGGACAGGGGATTTATTTGATGAGCAGTTCTTC
. TRBJ2-7 TRBV19 TRBD1 CASSTTGTGSYEQYF TGTGCCAGTAGTACTACCGGGACAGGTTCCTACGAGCAGTACTTC
. TRBJ2-1 TRBV7-8 . CASSLVIGGGSYNEQFF TGTGCCAGCAGCTTAGTTATCGGGGGAGGCTCCTACAATGAGCAGTTCTTC
. TRBJ2-1 TRBV29-1 . CSVVRDMYNEQFF TGCAGCGTTGTCAGGGACATGTACAATGAGCAGTTCTTC
. TRBJ1-1 TRBV7-2 . CASSLIAGTEAFF TGTGCCAGCAGCTTAATTGCGGGGACCGAAGCTTTCTTT
few TRBJ2-4 TRBV5-4 TRBD1 CASSSPGQGNIQYF TGTGCCAGCAGCTCTCCGGGACAGGGGAACATTCAGTACTTC
. TRBJ1-1 TRBV5-4 . CASSSRVNTEAFF TGTGCCAGCAGCTCGAGGGTGAACACTGAAGCTTTCTTT
few TRBJ1-1 TRBV7-8 . CASSFGQTNTEAFF TGTGCCAGCAGCTTCGGACAGACAAACACTGAAGCTTTCTTT
. TRBJ1-1 TRBV7-2 . CASSSAPGVNTEAFF TGTGCCAGCAGCTCGGCGCCGGGAGTCAACACTGAAGCTTTCTTT
once TRBJ2-5 TRBV7-2 . CASSLGGGGETQYF TGTGCCAGCAGCTTAGGGGGAGGGGGAGAGACCCAGTACTTC
few TRBJ1-2 TRBV18 . CASSPTVMEGYTF TGTGCCAGCTCACCGACCGTGATGGAGGGCTACACCTTC
few TRBJ2-7 TRBV2 TRBD2 CASRGAGGARSYEQYF TGTGCCAGCAGGGGGGCCGGGGGGGCCAGGTCCTACGAGCAGTACTTC
. TRBJ2-3 TRBV7-6 . CASSLGGRATDTQYF TGTGCCAGCAGCTTAGGCGGGCGGGCCACAGATACGCAGTATTTT
. TRBJ2-3 TRBV14 . CASGRGGSTDTQYF TGTGCCAGCGGTAGGGGGGGAAGCACAGATACGCAGTATTTT
. TRBJ2-6 TRBV6-5 . CASSRPGTANVLTF TGTGCCAGCAGCAGACCCGGGACAGCCAACGTCCTGACTTTC
. TRBJ1-2 TRBV29-1 . CSVPRQIPNYGYTF TGCAGCGTTCCACGACAGATCCCTAACTATGGCTACACCTTC
. TRBJ2-5 TRBV27 . CASSFSIGGTQYF TGTGCCAGCAGTTTCTCGATAGGAGGGACCCAGTACTTC
. TRBJ2-7 TRBV18 TRBD1 CASSQGDIPYF TGTGCCAGCTCTCAGGGGGACATCCCGTACTTC
. TRBJ1-1 TRBV9 TRBD1 CASSGQGLGTEAFF TGTGCCAGCAGCGGACAGGGTTTGGGCACTGAAGCTTTCTTT
. TRBJ2-3 TRBV7-6 . CASSSPRRGRGDTQYF TGTGCCAGCAGCAGCCCCCGGCGGGGGCGGGGAGATACGCAGTATTTT
. TRBJ2-7 TRBV6-4 . CASDGPPCGILPYYEQYF TGTGCCAGCGATGGACCCCCCTGCGGGATACTACCTTACTACGAGCAGTACTTC
. TRBJ2-1 TRBV7-2 TRBD1 CASRPRSGTATYNEQFF TGTGCCAGCAGACCAAGATCCGGGACAGCGACCTACAATGAGCAGTTCTTC
once TRBJ1-1 TRBV29-1 . CSVDRGRFTTEAFF TGCAGCGTTGATCGGGGGAGGTTTACTACTGAAGCTTTCTTT
. TRBJ1-6 TRBV2 TRBD1 CASKQGVVALHF TGTGCCAGCAAACAGGGGGTTGTAGCCCTCCACTTT
. TRBJ2-7 TRBV7-2 TRBD1 CASSQDRVGHEQYF TGTGCCAGCAGCCAAGACAGGGTAGGACACGAGCAGTACTTC
. TRBJ2-7 TRBV5-8 TRBD1 CASSLVAGQGAYEQYF TGTGCCAGCAGCTTGGTTGCTGGACAGGGGGCCTACGAGCAGTACTTC
. TRBJ1-1 TRBV21-1 . CASSKGVAKNTEAFF TGTGCCAGCAGCAAAGGGGTAGCCAAGAACACTGAAGCTTTCTTT
. TRBJ1-5 TRBV6-6 . CASRETVRNQPQHF TGTGCCAGCAGGGAGACAGTCCGCAATCAGCCCCAGCATTTT
. TRBJ1-2 TRBV27 TRBD1 CASSPGQGVFGYTF TGTGCCAGCAGTCCGGGACAGGGGGTATTTGGCTACACCTTC